This TCR beta chain was captured in a study of T cell responses to AZD1222 COVID-19 vaccine. The V gene's germline CDR1 is ENHRY and CDR2 SYGVKD. V gave up 2 bases and J gave up 6 bases; unmatched junction bases: 15. The CDR3 extends over 18 amino acids. This clone was detected only a few times. Its antigen is unknown. The data were produced by immunoSEQ multiplex PCR, yet TCRdb's version contains in-frame clones alone and is incomplete. Among around 100,000 clones listed, roughly four fifths were seen once. Study-level points and caveats: Donors were mostly white British, more females; clonal diversity possibly underestimated. There were vaccine-associated CD4 TCRs across spike, dominant at 160-218 and 743-854. AZD1222 recipients seropositive at baseline numbered only six.

The chain joins TRBV10-3 to TRBJ1-2, with TRBD1 matching over 10 bases. The TCR comes from an adult in good health. The sequenced sample was peripheral blood, obtained on day 0 of AZD1222 vaccination. In DNA, the CDR3 is TGTGCCATCAGTGAGGAAGGACAGGGGGATTTTAGGATCGATGGCTACACCTTC. As protein: CAISEEGQGDFRIDGYTF.